Below are 27 T cell receptor beta chains sequenced from a single sample in a study of blood T cell repertoires in COVID-19. Clones were read by immunoSEQ multiplex PCR, and TCRdb kept only the in-frame ones, dropping some. The repertoire includes around 70,000 clones, approximately 80% of them detected once, and approximately 23% sits in the top ten. Specimen: peripheral blood. The receptors stem from a human donor in a cohort sampled during active COVID-19.

This clone was counted a single time. The chain employs TRBV14 and TRBJ1-2; D unresolved. This CDR3 contains 13 residues. The germline V gene encodes CDR1 SGHDN and CDR2 FVKESK. The V end lost 1 base, the J end lost 8 bases, and 11 bases lay between the germline ends. In DNA form, the CDR3 reads TGTGCCAGCAGCCAAGGGCCAGGAGGGGGCTACACCTTC. It encodes CASSQGPGGGYTF.

V usage is TRBV5-1 and J usage is TRBJ2-1, with 7 bases lining up with TRBD2. The CDR3 is 15 amino acids. V shed 6 bases, J shed 1 base, and the junction held 7 bases outside the gene matches. Germline loops: CDR1 SGHRS, CDR2 YFSETQ. The CDR3 bases are TGCGCCAGCACTACGGCGGGGGTTTCCTACAATGAGCAGTTCTTC. Its protein is CASTTAGVSYNEQFF. The full variable domain, rest sourced from reference TRBV5-1 and TRBJ2-1, is KAGVTQTPRYLIKTRGQQVTLSCSPISGHRSVSWYQQTPGQGLQFLFEYFSETQRNKGNFPGRFSGRQFSNSRSEMNVSTLELGDSALYLCASTTAGVSYNEQFFGPGTRLTVL.

The rearrangement uses TRBV5-1 and TRBJ2-7; D is possibly TRBD1 (5 bases). Germline V gives CDR1 SGHRS, CDR2 YFSETQ. Trimming pared 4 bases from V and 4 bases from J, leaving 15 bases between. This CDR3 contains 14 residues. The CDR3 here is CASSRTPTGYEQYF. In DNA form, the CDR3 reads TGCGCCAGCAGCCGCACCCCCACAGGTTACGAGCAGTACTTC.

This sequence joins TRBV11-2 and TRBJ2-3; TRBD2 aligns across 11 bases. Unmatched junction bases numbered 3, after V lost 0 bases and J lost 4 bases. The CDR3 is 16 amino acids. Germline values: CDR1 SGHAT, CDR2 FQNNGV. The CDR3 DNA is TGTGCCAGCAGCTTAGATCTACTAGCGGGGGCAGATACGCAGTATTTT. Amino acids: CASSLDLLAGADTQYF.

This sequence joins TRBV5-6 and TRBJ1-6; D gene unclear. CDR3 length: 15 amino acids. Germline V gene data show CDR1 as SGHDT and CDR2 as YYEEEE. The ends were cut back, 0 bases at V and 10 bases at J, with 14 bases in the middle. The CDR3 sequence: CASSLDSGGRSPLHF. The CDR3 nucleotides are TGTGCCAGCAGCTTGGATTCGGGAGGTCGATCACCCCTCCACTTT.

The rearrangement links TRBV10-1 to TRBJ2-4, with TRBD1 matching over 7 bases. The CDR3 is 17 residues long. J gave up 0 bases and V 5 bases, and 10 bases lay outside the gene matches. Germline V CDR1 and CDR2: WNHNN, SYGVQD (reference sequence). CDR3: CASSSVRDSLAKNIQYF. The CDR3 DNA is TGCGCCAGCAGTTCCGTCCGGGACAGTCTAGCCAAAAACATTCAGTACTTC.

The chain is built from TRBV7-2 and TRBJ2-5; D possibly corresponds to TRBD2 (6 bases). The V end was cut by 5 bases, the J end by 3 bases, with 16 bases between. The CDR3 is 15 amino acids. Looked up from germline, CDR1 is SGHTA and CDR2 is FQGNSA. CDR3: CASSGGVATEETQYF. DNA of the CDR3: TGTGCCAGCAGCGGCGGGGTAGCGACAGAAGAGACCCAGTACTTC.

V usage is TRBV6-5 and J usage is TRBJ1-3, with TRBD1 identical over 10 bases. The junction had 7 bases not matched to a gene; V was cut back by 6 bases and J by 5 bases. This CDR3 contains 15 residues. Per germline, CDR1 MNHEY and CDR2 SVGAGI. CDR3 nucleotide sequence: TGTGCCAGCAGATTTGGACAGGGGGGAAGAAACACCATATATTTT. Residues: CASRFGQGGRNTIYF.

Note on this clone: Other DNA sequences in the sample encode the same CDR3. The CDR3 loop is CASSFAGGRDGELFF. The CDR3 DNA reads as TGTGCCAGCAGCTTCGCAGGGGGGCGGGACGGGGAGCTGTTTTTT. V is TRBV7-2 and J is TRBJ2-2; D possibly corresponds to TRBD1 (7 bases). Germline CDR1 SGHTA, CDR2 FQGNSA. The CDR3 has 15 amino acids. Trimming removed 3 bases at V and 7 bases at J, with 15 bases between.

The CDR3 is CASSPLNEQFF. Written as DNA, the CDR3 is TGTGCCAGCAGCCCTTTGAATGAGCAGTTCTTC. The chain employs TRBV2 and TRBJ2-1; D not certain. V shed 6 bases and J shed 7 bases, with 7 bases lying between them. Germline CDR1 is SNHLY and CDR2 is FYNNEI. CDR3 size: 11 residues.

The J gene is TRBJ1-2, the V gene TRBV7-9; 8 bases align to TRBD1. Per germline, CDR1 SEHNR and CDR2 FQNEAQ (reference sequence). J lost 4 bases, V lost 2 bases, and 6 bases had no gene match. This CDR3 has 15 residues. This CDR3 reads CASSLQGADGYGYTF. CDR3 sequence (DNA): TGTGCCAGCAGCTTACAGGGGGCGGATGGCTATGGCTACACCTTC.

In regard to this clone: Mismatch with germline at one junction end may stem from a read error. This chain uses TRBV11-2 with TRBJ2-7; D might be TRBD1 (7 bases). Germline V gene sequence: CDR1 SGHAT, CDR2 FQNNGV. The CDR3 sequence is 17 residues long. The CDR3 reads CASSLDRWAGGSSEQYF. The DNA of the CDR3 is TGTGCCAGCAGCTTAGATCGGTGGGCAGGGGGGTCCTCCGAGCAGTACTTC. The variable domain in full, completed from reference TRBV11-2 and TRBJ2-7, reads EAGVAQSPRYKIIEKRQSVAFWCNPISGHATLYWYQQILGQGPKLLIQFQNNGVVDDSQLPKDRFSAERLKGVDSTLKIQPAKLEDSAVYLCASSLDRWAGGSSEQYFGPGTRLTVT.

The V gene is TRBV7-9, the J gene TRBJ1-6; D gene uncertain. The CDR3 has 14 residues. V was clipped by 2 bases and J by 10 bases, with 12 bases between them. Per germline, CDR1 SEHNR and CDR2 FQNEAQ (reference sequence). The chain's CDR3 is CASSLYGSGSPLHF. The CDR3, as DNA: TGTGCCAGCAGCTTATATGGGTCCGGGTCACCCCTCCACTTT.

The chain is built from TRBV7-2 and TRBJ2-1; weak D call: TRBD1 (5 bases). The CDR3 is made up of 13 amino acids. Germline lookup yields CDR1 SGHTA and CDR2 FQGNSA. V lost 2 bases and J lost 9, with 11 bases in between. The CDR3, as DNA: TGTGCCAGCAGCTTATCCGCTAGGGGTGAGCAGTTCTTC. This sequence encodes CASSLSARGEQFF.

In its sample, this clone was seen once. The CDR3 ends on some other residue instead of the conserved phenylalanine or tryptophan, so this is likely a read error. The chain combines TRBV6-2 or TRBV6-3 with TRBJ2-3; 9 nucleotides agree with TRBD2. Germline V gene sequence: CDR1 MNHEY, CDR2 SVGEGT. This CDR3 is built from 15 residues. J lost 1 base, V lost 6 bases, and 5 bases had no gene match. CDR3 region: CASSQTSGGTDTQYS. CDR3 bases: TGTGCCAGCAGCCAGACTAGCGGCGGCACAGATACGCAGTATTCT.

This clone showed up just a few times. The chain combines TRBV19 with TRBJ2-5; TRBD1 is a possible D gene (6 bases). The length of the CDR3 is 15 residues. V dropped 4 bases and J dropped 4 bases, with 16 bases sitting between them. Germline assignment: CDR1 LNHDA and CDR2 SQIVND (reference sequence). Written as DNA, the CDR3 is TGTGCCAGTAGTACGACAGGATATGGGAGAGAGACCCAGTACTTC. Translated: CASSTTGYGRETQYF.

A word on this clone: Other DNA sequences in this sample translate to the same CDR3. The V and J genes are TRBV28 and TRBJ2-7; 8 positions match TRBD2. Germline-derived CDR1 and CDR2 are MDHEN and SYDVKM. The CDR3 runs to 13 residues. J was trimmed by 4 bases and V by 2 bases; bases with no gene match: 1. Here the CDR3 reads CASSLAGGYEQYF. CDR3 nucleotide sequence: TGTGCCAGCAGTTTAGCGGGGGGATACGAGCAGTACTTC.

This chain connects TRBV6-2 or TRBV6-3 to TRBJ1-1; D remains unclear. CDR1 is MNHEY and CDR2 is SVGEGT in the germline V gene. Between the trimmed V and J ends, which lost 0 bases and 0 bases, there was a span of 11 bases. The CDR3 extends over 16 amino acids. The CDR3 loop reads CASSYSSARMNTEAFF. The CDR3 DNA sequence: TGTGCCAGCAGTTACTCGTCGGCGCGGATGAACACTGAAGCTTTCTTT.

The rearrangement links TRBV28 to TRBJ1-2; 9 positions agree with TRBD1. V was pared by 8 bases and J by 6 bases, with 10 bases of the junction left unmatched. CDR1 is MDHEN and CDR2 is SYDVKM in the germline V gene. The CDR3 covers 14 residues. DNA of the CDR3: TGTGCCAGCTGTTCGGGGACAGGGCGGAATGGCTACACCTTC. Residues: CASCSGTGRNGYTF.

This clone was detected only a few times. The chain recombines TRBV4-1 with TRBJ2-2, with D possibly being TRBD1 (6 bases). The germline gives CDR1 MGHRA, CDR2 YSYEKL. The germline V and J ends were trimmed by 0 bases and 0 bases, with 11 bases remaining between them. The length of the CDR3 is 17 residues. CDR3 protein: CASSQDPGQTNTGELFF. The CDR3, as DNA: TGCGCCAGCAGCCAAGATCCAGGACAGACGAACACCGGGGAGCTGTTTTTT.

This sequence joins TRBV28 and TRBJ2-3; TRBD2 might be the D (6 bases). Per germline, CDR1 MDHEN and CDR2 SYDVKM. The V end lost 8 bases, the J end lost 0 bases, and 6 bases lay between the germline ends. This CDR3 has 12 amino acids. The CDR3 DNA reads as TGTGCCAGCGGGACTAGCACAGATACGCAGTATTTT. Amino acid sequence: CASGTSTDTQYF.

V is TRBV7-9 and J is TRBJ1-2; D remains unclear. Deletions cut 5 bases from V and 4 bases from J, with 17 bases between. The CDR3 runs to 15 residues. Per the germline V gene, CDR1 is SEHNR and CDR2 is FQNEAQ (reference sequence). The DNA for the CDR3 is TGTGCCAGCAGCCTCGAGACTCACTTTTCCTATGGCTACACCTTC. Protein sequence: CASSLETHFSYGYTF.

This clone was recorded many times. V and J are TRBV7-9 and TRBJ1-6, with 7 bases matching TRBD1. The CDR3 is 13 amino acids. Germline values: CDR1 SEHNR, CDR2 FQNEAQ (reference sequence). V was clipped by 5 bases and J by 7 bases; unmatched bases: 2. This CDR3 reads CASSLDRNSPLHF. In DNA form, the CDR3 reads TGTGCCAGCAGCCTGGACAGGAATTCACCCCTCCACTTT.

V gene TRBV10-3 combines with J gene TRBJ1-5; the D gene is possibly TRBD1 (5 bases). CDR1 is ENHRY and CDR2 is SYGVKD in the germline V gene. The CDR3 runs 15 residues. V was pared by 0 bases and J by 7 bases, with 13 bases between. CDR3 region: CAISESGEGWQPQHF. In DNA form, the CDR3 reads TGTGCCATCAGTGAGTCGGGGGAGGGGTGGCAGCCCCAGCATTTT.

J is TRBJ2-7 and V is TRBV9; D perhaps matches TRBD1 (6 bases). Germline-derived CDR1 and CDR2 are SGDLS and YYNGEE. The CDR3 length is 14 residues. Deletions cut 3 bases from V and 1 base from J, with 11 bases between. As DNA, the CDR3 is TGTGCCAGCAGCGCTCGGGACACTTCCTACGAGCAGTACTTC. Translating it yields CASSARDTSYEQYF.

This clone was counted only a few times. The chain couples TRBV5-4 to TRBJ2-7; the match to TRBD1 covers 11 bases. Germline CDR1 and CDR2: SGHNT and YYREEE (reference sequence). Losses at the gene ends were 3 bases for V and 6 bases for J; bases not matched to a gene: 5. The CDR3 consists of 14 residues. The CDR3 sequence: CASSSDRGLLEQYF. CDR3 nucleotides: TGTGCCAGCAGCTCGGACAGGGGGCTGCTCGAGCAGTACTTC.

The V and J genes are TRBV28 and TRBJ2-7; TRBD2 agrees at 14 bases. Germline CDR1 MDHEN, CDR2 SYDVKM. J lost 2 bases, V lost 9 bases, and 9 bases had no gene match. The CDR3 is 16 residues long. The CDR3 DNA reads TGTGCCAGAGCGGGACTAGCGGGAGTAGGGGCCTACGAGCAGTACTTC. Residues: CARAGLAGVGAYEQYF.